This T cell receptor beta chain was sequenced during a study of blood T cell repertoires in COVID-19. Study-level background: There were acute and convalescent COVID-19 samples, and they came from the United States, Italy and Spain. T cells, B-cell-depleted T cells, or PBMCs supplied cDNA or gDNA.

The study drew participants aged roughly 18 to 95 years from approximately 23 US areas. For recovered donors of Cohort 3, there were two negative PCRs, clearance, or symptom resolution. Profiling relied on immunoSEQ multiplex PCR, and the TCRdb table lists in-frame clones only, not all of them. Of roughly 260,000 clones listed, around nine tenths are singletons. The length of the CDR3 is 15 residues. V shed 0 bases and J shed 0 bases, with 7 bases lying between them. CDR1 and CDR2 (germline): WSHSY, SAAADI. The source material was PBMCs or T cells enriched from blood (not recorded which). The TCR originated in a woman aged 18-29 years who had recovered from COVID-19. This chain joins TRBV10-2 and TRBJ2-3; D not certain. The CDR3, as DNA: TGCGCCAGCAGTGAGTCCCCCGTAAGCACAGATACGCAGTATTTT. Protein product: CASSESPVSTDTQYF.